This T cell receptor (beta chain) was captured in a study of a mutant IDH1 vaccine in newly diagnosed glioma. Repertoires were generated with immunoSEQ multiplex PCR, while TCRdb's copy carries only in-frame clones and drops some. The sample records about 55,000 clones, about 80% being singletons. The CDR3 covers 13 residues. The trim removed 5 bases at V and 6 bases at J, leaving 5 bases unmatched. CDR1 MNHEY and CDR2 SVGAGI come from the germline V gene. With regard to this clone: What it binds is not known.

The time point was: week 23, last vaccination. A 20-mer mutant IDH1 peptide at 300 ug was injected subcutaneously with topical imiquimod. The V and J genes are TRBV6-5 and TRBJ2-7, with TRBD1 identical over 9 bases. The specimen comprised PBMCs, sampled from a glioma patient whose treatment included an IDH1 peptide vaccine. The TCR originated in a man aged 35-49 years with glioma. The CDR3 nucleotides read TGTGCCAGCAGTCAGAACAGGGGGCTCGAGCAGTACTTC. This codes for CASSQNRGLEQYF.